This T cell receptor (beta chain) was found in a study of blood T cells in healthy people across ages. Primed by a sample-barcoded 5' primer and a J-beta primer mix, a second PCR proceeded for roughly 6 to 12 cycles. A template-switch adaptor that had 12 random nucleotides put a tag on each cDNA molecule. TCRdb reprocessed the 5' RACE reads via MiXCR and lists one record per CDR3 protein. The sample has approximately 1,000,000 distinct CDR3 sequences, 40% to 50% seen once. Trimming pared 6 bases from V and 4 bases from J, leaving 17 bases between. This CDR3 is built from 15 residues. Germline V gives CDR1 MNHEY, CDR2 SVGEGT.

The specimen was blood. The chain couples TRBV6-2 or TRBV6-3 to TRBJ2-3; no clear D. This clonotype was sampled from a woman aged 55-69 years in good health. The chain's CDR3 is CASSGTEDRADTQYF. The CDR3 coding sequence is TGTGCCAGCAGCGGTACAGAGGATAGGGCAGATACGCAGTATTTT.